This entry concerns a single T cell receptor (beta chain). CDR3 length: 15 amino acids. Germline V CDR1 and CDR2: SEHNR, FQNEAQ (reference sequence). The trim removed 5 bases at V and 6 bases at J, leaving 10 bases unmatched. This record belongs to a study of OX40 agonist ivuxolimab in advanced cancers. Study context: Treatment of patients was with ivuxolimab, an agonistic anti-OX40 (CD134) antibody.

Measured with immunoSEQ multiplex PCR; TCRdb has only the in-frame clones, and not every one. The sample records some 13,000 clones, roughly 87% being singletons. The TCR sequence derives from an adult with an advanced solid tumor such as melanoma, head and neck, liver or kidney cancer. V and J are TRBV7-9 and TRBJ2-7; TRBD2 matches at 10 bases. The starting material was CD4+ or CD8+ T cells sorted from blood, obtained in a trial of the OX40 agonist ivuxolimab. This CDR3 reads CASSETGTSESEQYF. As DNA, the CDR3 is TGTGCCAGCAGCGAAACCGGGACTAGCGAGTCCGAGCAGTACTTC.